This T cell receptor beta chain was recorded in a study of blood T cells in healthy people across ages (dated by TCRdb to between 2014 and 2016). Regarding the study in general: Template switching captured roughly one uniquely barcoded TCR beta cDNA molecule per two T cells in model experiments. Using deep sequencing normalized with unique cDNA molecular identifiers, the study measured how TCR beta repertoire diversity changes with age. Four age groups were formed from the donors: young (average approximately 15 years), middle-aged (approximately 39), aged (roughly 56) and long-lived (approximately 78). For two donors (one aged 18 to 30 and one aged 80 or older), the study analyzed two additional independent replicas of 1 million unique cDNA reads from the same blood draw.

This clonotype has at least ten counts. It has no known antigen specificity. Base-call qualities are not available, and no considerably larger clone is one nucleotide away. The library was prepared using 5' RACE. Sequencing relied on an Illumina HiSeq 2500. A second PCR of about 6 to 11 cycles was run with a J-beta primer mix and a sample-barcoded 5' primer. A template-switch 5' adaptor carrying 12 random nucleotides introduced a unique molecular identifier onto each TCR beta cDNA molecule. At least 2.5 million CDR3-containing paired-end reads were obtained from each sample. First-strand cDNA was synthesized from all RNA with the Mint cDNA synthesis kit, primed by a TRBC-specific oligonucleotide. After uracil-DNA glycosylase treatment, a first 18-cycle PCR used universal primers M1SS and BC2_uni_R on all cDNA. The authors processed their data as follows. Normalization of each sample was performed by random selection of 1 million high-quality reads, each carrying a distinct molecular identifier. Instead of being binned into consensus sequences, reads that shared molecular identifiers were thrown out. MiTCR, run with a Q25 quality threshold and the strictest error-elimination algorithm, handled CDR3 identification, clonotype clustering and error correction. Lower-bound total TCR beta diversity was estimated with a nonparametric unseen species model using Euler transformation. The raw public data were reprocessed by TCRdb itself: fastp quality trimming at Q25, MiXCR clonotype calling, in-frame beta chains only. Entries that share a CDR3 protein sequence are merged under the most common genes and DNA. These V and J calls are TCRdb output, not the study's own analysis. A total of hundreds of thousands of distinct CDR3 sequences appear in this sample, 27% of them only once. Jointly, the top ten make up approximately 3.7% of the sample.

Summary of the overall study and its limitations: Compared with the aged group, the long-lived group had more naive CD4+ T cells, fewer expanded clones and increased TCR diversity, suggesting age selection. A strong correlation was found between observed TCR beta diversity and the percentage of naive T cells measured by flow cytometry. The CMV infection status of donors was not known, potentially confounding age-related changes in expanded clonotypes. Conclusive comparison of naive and antigen-experienced compartments was prevented by the profiling of bulk unsorted PBMCs. Estimates of total diversity based on one million sequenced T cells were regarded as lower bounds and as underestimates. Observed TCR beta diversity per million T cells fell roughly linearly with age, and a significant reduction was already apparent by age around 40.

The donors were roughly 40 Caucasian individuals from Russia, aged roughly 6 to 95 years, who were systemically healthy. Ten milliliters of peripheral blood were drawn from each donor into EDTA-treated Vacutainer tubes. PBMCs were isolated by Ficoll-Paque density-gradient centrifugation, with at least 6.5 million obtained per sample. Total RNA, at least 5.5 micrograms per sample, was extracted from PBMCs with Trizol reagent. For every donor, an aliquot of PBMCs went through flow cytometry to measure the percentages of naive CD45RAhigh/CD27high T cells. The germline V gene gives CDR1 as SGHVS and CDR2 as FNYEAQ. The CDR3 numbers 14 residues from cysteine through phenylalanine. Solely the CDR3 DNA is kept, with 42 bases framed from the first base. The V end loses 1 base and the J end loses 4 bases, and a stretch of 10 bases separates them. A further study also used this sample, focusing on T cells of mothers and their children. As noted in the second study: Nine systemically healthy Caucasian individuals served as donors, namely three mothers together with their six children. cDNA synthesis used all of the extracted RNA, with roughly 1.5 ug of RNA in each 15 ul reaction. In the second PCR, the M1S primer introduced both the sample barcodes and 2-4 random nucleotides. Each mother yielded over 8.5 million TCR beta CDR3 reads and each child 2.5 million to 3 million reads. Thymic selection shapes the output of TCR recombination in a similar way in related and unrelated pairs, and inherited differences have a minor effect. Normalized repertoire overlap in related mother-child pairs was always slightly higher than in unrelated mother-child pairs, but the difference was never significant. Persistent microchimeric T cell clones were not detected, at a sensitivity of approximately 100 clones per million clonotypes. In the study, deep NGS was used to compare the TCR beta repertoires of mothers and children, and features distinguishing related mother-child pairs from unrelated individuals were sought. The mean age was roughly 36 +/- 4 years for the mothers and around 11 +/- 4 years for the children. Libraries were sequenced on Illumina HiSeq 2000 with 100+100 nt paired-end reads after adapter ligation with NEBNext reagents. To avoid cross-contamination, the mother libraries and the child libraries were prepared a month apart and sequenced in separate runs. Between roughly 500,000 and 2,000,000 distinct TCR beta clonotypes were identified per donor. Naive TCR beta clonotypes were estimated from low-frequency clonotypes matched to each donor's FACS-determined naive share, without sorting.

The sequenced material came from blood. The sequence derives from a boy aged 2 to 9 in good health. This chain is built from TRBV7-6 and TRBJ2-5, and perhaps TRBD2 as D gene, on 6 matching bases. The CDR3 region has the sequence CASSLGSSAETQYF. The DNA sequence follows: TGTGCCAGCAGCTTAGGTTCTAGCGCAGAGACCCAGTACTTC.